The 17 T cell receptor beta chains in this list originate from one sample, sequenced in a study of cytomegalovirus exposure and HLA in healthy donors (dated by TCRdb to 2017 to 2019). Libraries were constructed by the immunoSEQ multiplex PCR assay. This is the immuneACCESS table as TCRdb keeps it, with only in-frame sequences that have V and J called. A part of the clones is gone; compared with another copy, unresolved V genes explain less than half, and the rest is unexplained. For this sample there are 300,000 to 350,000 clones; around 90% appear just once. The top ten hold roughly 0.88% of the sample. The source material was PBMCs. These receptors were obtained from a man aged 30-40 years in good health and CMV-seronegative.

CDR3 residues: CARRRSKTCSTDTQYF. The CDR3 coding sequence is TGTGCCAGAAGGAGGTCAAAGACCTGTAGCACAGATACGCAGTATTTT. The V and J genes are TRBV5-3 and TRBJ2-3; D call uncertain. TRBV5-3 is designated an ORF whose function remains uncertain. The CDR3 is made up of 16 amino acids. The V and J ends lost 5 bases and 0 bases respectively, with 16 bases between them.

The CDR3 protein is CASSPRVTEAFF. The CDR3 coding sequence is TGTGCCAGCAGCCCGCGGGTCACTGAAGCTTTCTTT. The chain recombines TRBV13 with TRBJ1-1; D is unresolved. Trimming removed 5 bases from V and 4 bases from J, with 8 bases in between. The germline CDR1 and CDR2 sequences are PRHDT and FYEKMQ (reference sequence). This CDR3 comprises 12 residues. Full variable domain (remainder filled in from reference TRBV13 and TRBJ1-1): AAGVIQSPRHLIKEKRETATLKCYPIPRHDTVYWYQQGPGQDPQFLISFYEKMQSDKGSIPDRFSAQQFSDYHSELNMSSLELGDSALYFCASSPRVTEAFFGQGTRLTVV.

This sequence joins TRBV7-6 and TRBJ2-3, with 13 bases aligning to TRBD2. The CDR3 totals 15 residues. Per germline, CDR1 SGHVS and CDR2 FNYEAQ. Trimming took 7 bases from V and 5 from J; bases not matched to a gene: 6. The CDR3 reads CASILAGGLGDTQYF. Here the CDR3 DNA reads TGTGCCAGCATACTAGCGGGGGGGCTTGGAGATACGCAGTATTTT.

This clone was found a few times. The chain's CDR3 is CASSRESDTEAFF. The CDR3 DNA reads as TGTGCCAGCAGTCGGGAATCTGACACTGAAGCTTTCTTT. The chain couples TRBV2 to TRBJ1-1; D is unclear. The CDR3 is 13 amino acids. Trimming took off 5 bases at V and 3 bases at J, with 10 bases between the two ends. Per germline, CDR1 SNHLY and CDR2 FYNNEI. The variable domain in full, with the rest retrieved from reference TRBV2 and TRBJ1-1, is EPEVTQTPSHQVTQMGQEVILRCVPISNHLYFYWYRQILGQKVEFLVSFYNNEISEKSEIFDDQFSVERPDGSNFTLKIRSTKLEDSAMYFCASSRESDTEAFFGQGTRLTVV.

V is TRBV4-1 and J is TRBJ2-7, with D possibly matching TRBD1 (6 bases). Germline CDR1 MGHRA, CDR2 YSYEKL. V lost 2 bases and J 0 bases, leaving 14 bases between the germline ends. This CDR3 is 16 amino acids long. CDR3 region: CASSQTDRTNSYEQYF. For the CDR3, the DNA is TGCGCCAGCAGCCAAACCGACAGGACGAACTCCTACGAGCAGTACTTC.

The chain has TRBV18 and TRBJ1-5; D is undetermined. Trimming took 6 bases from V and 2 from J, leaving 14 bases between them. Germline values: CDR1 KGHSH, CDR2 LQKENI. The length of the CDR3 is 15 residues. Here the CDR3 reads CASSVQNGGNQPQHF. The CDR3 region has the DNA TGTGCCAGCTCGGTCCAAAACGGGGGCAATCAGCCCCAGCATTTT.

The chain recombines TRBV18 with TRBJ1-6; D is possibly TRBD1 (5 bases). Looked up from germline, CDR1 is KGHSH and CDR2 is LQKENI. The V end lost 2 bases, the J end lost 6 bases, and 8 bases lay between the germline ends. This CDR3 is 14 amino acids long. The CDR3 nucleotides read TGTGCCAGCTCACCAGCAGGGTTTAATTCACCCCTCCACTTT. Its translation is CASSPAGFNSPLHF.

The chain's CDR3 is CASSPYPRDTDGYTF. The CDR3 region has the DNA TGTGCCAGCAGCCCTTACCCCCGGGACACCGATGGCTACACCTTC. The chain employs TRBV9 and TRBJ1-2; tentative D call: TRBD1 (6 bases). The CDR3 has 15 amino acids. The germline V gene has CDR1 SGDLS and CDR2 YYNGEE. Trimming removed 4 bases at V and 6 bases at J, with 19 bases between.

The gene calls are TRBV4-2 and TRBJ2-7; 11 bases align to TRBD1. Germline-derived CDR1 and CDR2 are LGHNA and YNFKEQ. This CDR3 is built from 17 residues. The J segment lost 7 bases and the V segment lost 0 bases, leaving 11 bases of the junction unmatched. The CDR3 here is CASSQDTGQGGLSEQYF. CDR3 bases: TGTGCCAGCAGCCAAGATACGGGACAGGGGGGACTGTCTGAGCAGTACTTC.

This clone was picked up a small number of times. The rearrangement joins TRBV5-1 to TRBJ1-4, with a tentative D call TRBD1 (5 bases). Germline V gene lookup returns CDR1 SGHRS and CDR2 YFSETQ. This CDR3 has 15 amino acids. Trimming pared 2 bases from V and 7 bases from J, leaving 15 bases between. This CDR3 reads CASSFTAGKGEKLFF. CDR3 bases: TGCGCCAGCAGCTTCACGGCAGGGAAGGGTGAAAAACTGTTTTTT.

The chain has TRBV7-8 and TRBJ2-1, with 13 positions matching TRBD2. Germline CDR1 is SGHVS and CDR2 is FQNEAQ. The ends lost 7 bases at V and 4 bases at J; junction bases unmatched: 1. The CDR3 spans 14 residues. The CDR3 loop reads CASKLAGGYNEQFF. The CDR3 DNA reads TGTGCCAGCAAACTAGCGGGGGGGTACAATGAGCAGTTCTTC.

The rearrangement links TRBV6-6 to TRBJ2-5; 7 nucleotides agree with TRBD2. CDR3 length equals 14 residues. Trimming at V came to 3 bases and at J to 5 bases, leaving 6 bases not matched to a gene. Per the germline V gene, CDR1 is MNHNY and CDR2 is SVGAGI (reference sequence). CDR3: CASSYRTGGETQYF. CDR3 coding DNA: TGTGCCAGCAGTTATAGGACGGGGGGTGAGACCCAGTACTTC.

V and J are TRBV27 and TRBJ2-3, with TRBD2 as a possible D gene (6 bases). The CDR3 is 13 amino acids. CDR1 MNHEY and CDR2 SMNVEV come from the germline V gene (reference sequence). V was clipped by 3 bases and J by 4 bases, with 8 bases between them. CDR3 region: CASSFGSADTQYF. In DNA, the CDR3 is TGTGCCAGCAGTTTCGGGAGCGCAGATACGCAGTATTTT.

This clone showed up just a few times. This sequence joins TRBV2 and TRBJ1-5, with D possibly being TRBD1 (6 bases). Between the trimmed V and J ends, which lost 4 bases and 7 bases, there was a span of 17 bases. Germline values: CDR1 SNHLY, CDR2 FYNNEI. This CDR3 spans 15 amino acids. Here the CDR3 DNA reads TGTGCCAGCAGTGGAGGGCGAAACCAGGGGCAGCCCCAGCATTTT. Translated: CASSGGRNQGQPQHF.

The chain carries TRBV7-9 and TRBJ2-7; 7 bases fit TRBD2. Unmatched junction bases numbered 6, after V lost 4 bases and J lost 0 bases. The CDR3 contains 15 residues. CDR1 and CDR2 (germline): SEHNR, FQNEAQ (reference sequence). The DNA for the CDR3 is TGTGCCAGCAGCTCCCAGCGGGGAAGCTCCTACGAGCAGTACTTC. The encoded protein is CASSSQRGSSYEQYF.

J is TRBJ2-5 and V is TRBV19; 10 bases fit TRBD1. In germline, CDR1 is LNHDA, CDR2 SQIVND (reference sequence). The CDR3 loop spans 15 amino acids. Trimming at V came to 5 bases and at J to 0 bases, leaving 3 bases not matched to a gene. The CDR3 DNA reads as TGTGCCAGTAGTCGACAGGGGGCACACCAAGAGACCCAGTACTTC. Its protein product is CASSRQGAHQETQYF. The full variable domain, completed using reference TRBV19 and TRBJ2-5, is DGGITQSPKYLFRKEGQNVTLSCEQNLNHDAMYWYRQDPGQGLRLIYYSQIVNDFQKGDIAEGYSVSREKKESFPLTVTSAQKNPTAFYLCASSRQGAHQETQYFGPGTRLLVL.

CDR3 protein: CASSPGQTKFYEQYF. The CDR3 DNA reads as TGTGCCAGCAGCCCCGGACAGACGAAATTCTACGAGCAGTACTTC. This chain connects TRBV5-4 to TRBJ2-7, with a tentative D call TRBD1 (6 bases). Germline CDR1 reads SGHNT; CDR2 reads YYREEE (reference sequence). This CDR3 is built from 15 residues. The V gene lost 4 bases and the J gene lost 3 bases, with 17 bases spanning the gap.